This T cell receptor (beta chain) was identified in a study of shared clonotypes between healthy human individuals. Assay: immunoSEQ multiplex PCR; the TCRdb copy retains only in-frame clones and omits some. The sample consists of 230,000 or so clones, 50% to 80% of them appearing once. Germline CDR1 reads SNHLY; CDR2 reads FYNNEI. CDR3 length: 16 amino acids. V shed 5 bases, J shed 3 bases, and the junction held 7 bases outside the gene matches. Sequencing was performed on memory CD4+ T cells sorted from blood. The subset here: CD45RA-negative fraction. The TCR was taken from a young man in good health. The chain links TRBV2 to TRBJ2-3; TRBD2 agrees at 11 bases. CDR3 region: CASSSASGRSTDTQYF. Written as DNA, the CDR3 is TGTGCCAGCAGTTCCGCTAGCGGGAGGAGTACAGATACGCAGTATTTT.